Below, 9 T cell receptor beta chains from the same sample are listed, as sequenced in a study of blood T cell repertoires in COVID-19. The protocol was immunoSEQ multiplex PCR, while the TCRdb copy is restricted to in-frame clones and leaves out a portion. The sample lists around 300,000 clones; over 70% were seen once. The specimen sequenced was PBMCs or T cells enriched from blood (not recorded which). The receptors originated from a man aged 25-45 years who had recovered from COVID-19.

The V and J genes are TRBV28 and TRBJ1-4; 7 nucleotides match TRBD1. CDR1 and CDR2 from the germline V gene are MDHEN and SYDVKM. CDR3 length: 15 amino acids. The junction had 13 bases not matched to a gene; V was cut back by 7 bases and J by 8 bases. The CDR3: CASMSIKGAKEKLFF. CDR3 DNA: TGTGCCAGCATGTCTATTAAGGGGGCAAAGGAAAAACTGTTTTTT.

V and J are TRBV5-1 and TRBJ1-2; 8 nucleotides agree with TRBD1. Per the germline V gene, CDR1 is SGHRS and CDR2 is YFSETQ. The CDR3 extends over 13 amino acids. Trimming removed 6 bases from V and 4 bases from J; junction bases left unmatched: 5. DNA of the CDR3: TGCGCCAGCACCTCAACAGGGGGCTATGGCTACACCTTC. It specifies CASTSTGGYGYTF.

The table lists this clone with a count of one. This rearrangement joins TRBV5-4 to TRBJ2-4, with 8 bases identical to TRBD1. The V and J ends lost 2 bases and 0 bases, in that order; junction bases with no gene match: 4. This CDR3 has 16 residues. The germline CDR1 and CDR2 sequences are SGHNT and YYREEE (reference sequence). For the CDR3, the DNA is TGTGCCAGCAGCTTAATACAGGGGGTAGCCAAAAACATTCAGTACTTC. Translating gives CASSLIQGVAKNIQYF.

In nucleotides, the CDR3 is TGTGCCAGCAGTATCGACAGGCCAATGTACAATGAGCAGTTCTTC. Translation: CASSIDRPMYNEQFF. The gene calls are TRBV2 and TRBJ2-1, with D perhaps TRBD1 (6 bases). The V and J ends lost 5 bases and 4 bases respectively, with 15 bases between them. This CDR3 spans 15 amino acids. CDR1 is SNHLY and CDR2 is FYNNEI in the germline V gene.

The genes are TRBV5-6 and TRBJ2-2; maybe TRBD2 (5 bases). Trimming stripped 3 bases from V and 3 bases from J, with 15 bases between. The germline V gene has CDR1 SGHDT and CDR2 YYEEEE. This CDR3 has 16 amino acids. CDR3 region: CASSSRHSGDTGELFF. The CDR3 nucleotides are TGTGCCAGCAGCTCCAGACACTCCGGGGACACCGGGGAGCTGTTTTTT.

This chain uses TRBV19 with TRBJ1-2; TRBD1 might be the D (6 bases). The germline V and J ends were trimmed by 2 bases and 8 bases, with 9 bases remaining between them. CDR1 is LNHDA, CDR2 SQIVND, per germline (reference sequence). The CDR3 spans 12 residues. As DNA, the CDR3 is TGTGCCAGTAGTATAAGACAGGCCGGCTACACCTTC. The encoded protein is CASSIRQAGYTF.

The chain is built from TRBV4-1 and TRBJ1-2; perhaps TRBD1 as D (6 bases). Germline values: CDR1 MGHRA, CDR2 YSYEKL. V gave up 3 bases and J gave up 4 bases, with 18 bases separating them. The CDR3 spans 16 residues. The CDR3 region is CASSHPSRGLSYGYTF. For the CDR3, the DNA is TGCGCCAGCAGCCATCCATCCAGGGGATTGAGCTATGGCTACACCTTC.

The CDR3 protein is CASSPRGETQYF. CDR3 bases: TGTGCCAGCAGTCCCAGGGGAGAGACCCAGTACTTC. The chain recombines TRBV12-3 or TRBV12-4 with TRBJ2-5, with TRBD1 as a possible D gene (6 bases). The CDR3 is made up of 12 amino acids. V lost 5 bases to trimming and J lost 4 bases, with 8 bases between them.

This clone was seen just once. V usage is TRBV5-1 and J usage is TRBJ2-3; 10 bases match TRBD2. CDR1 is SGHRS, CDR2 YFSETQ, per germline. This CDR3 comprises 18 residues. The ends lost 1 base at V and 1 base at J; junction bases unmatched: 9. This chain's CDR3 is CASSLRWPTSGGTDTQYF. The DNA of the CDR3 is TGCGCCAGCAGCTTGCGGTGGCCTACTAGCGGGGGCACAGATACGCAGTATTTT. The full variable domain, in which reference TRBV5-1 and TRBJ2-3 provide the parts outside the CDR3, is KAGVTQTPRYLIKTRGQQVTLSCSPISGHRSVSWYQQTPGQGLQFLFEYFSETQRNKGNFPGRFSGRQFSNSRSEMNVSTLELGDSALYLCASSLRWPTSGGTDTQYFGPGTRLTVL.